The 21 T cell receptor beta chains in this list originate from one sample, sequenced in a study of long-term antiretroviral therapy in people with HIV. The run of the v3.0 immunoSEQ assay was at survey level. The method was immunoSEQ multiplex PCR; TCRdb's version includes in-frame clones alone and lacks a portion of them. The sample has under 20,000 clones; 75% to 90% are singletons. This sample comprised unsorted PBMCs, obtained 0.2 years after starting antiretroviral therapy. The receptors here all came from a woman aged 40 to 55 with HIV.

This clone turned up a few times. This chain uses TRBV7-9 with TRBJ1-2; D gene ambiguous. The length of the CDR3 is 13 residues. V shed 6 bases and J shed 8 bases, with 16 bases lying between them. The germline V gene encodes CDR1 SEHNR and CDR2 FQNEAQ (reference sequence). The CDR3 spells CASSPGGNRGYTF. The DNA for the CDR3 is TGTGCCAGCAGTCCCGGAGGGAACCGCGGCTACACCTTC.

The V and J genes are TRBV27 and TRBJ1-1; tentative D call: TRBD1 (5 bases). V lost 5 bases and J 2 bases, leaving 12 bases between the germline ends. Germline V gene lookup returns CDR1 MNHEY and CDR2 SMNVEV (reference sequence). CDR3 size: 14 residues. The CDR3 loop reads CASSPRDSNTEAFF. In nucleotides, the CDR3 is TGTGCCAGCAGTCCGCGGGACTCTAACACTGAAGCTTTCTTT.

In its sample, this clone was seen a few times. The J gene is TRBJ1-2, the V gene TRBV7-9; D unresolved. Germline V lookup: CDR1 SEHNR, CDR2 FQNEAQ (reference sequence). The ends were cut back, 3 bases at V and 0 bases at J, with 5 bases in the middle. The CDR3 has 13 residues. The CDR3 DNA is TGTGCCAGCAGCTTGGCGGCTAACTATGGCTACACCTTC. It specifies CASSLAANYGYTF. Combining the CDR3 with reference TRBV7-9 and TRBJ1-2 gives the whole variable domain DTGVSQNPRHKITKRGQNVTFRCDPISEHNRLYWYRQTLGQGPEFLTYFQNEAQLEKSRLLSDRFSAERPKGSFSTLEIQRTEQGDSAMYLCASSLAANYGYTFGSGTRLTVV.

The chain is built from TRBV11-3 and TRBJ2-1; TRBD1 is a possible D gene (5 bases). The CDR3 has 14 amino acids. The germline V and J ends were trimmed by 2 bases and 1 base, with 6 bases remaining between them. CDR1 and CDR2 from the germline V gene are SGHNT and YENEEA. This CDR3 is CASSLSGSYNEQFF. DNA of the CDR3: TGTGCCAGCAGCTTATCAGGGTCCTACAATGAGCAGTTCTTC. The full variable domain, with the rest looked up from reference TRBV11-3 and TRBJ2-1, is EAGVVQSPRYKIIEKKQPVAFWCNPISGHNTLYWYLQNLGQGPELLIRYENEEAVDDSQLPKDRFSAERLKGVDSTLKIQPAELGDSAVYLCASSLSGSYNEQFFGPGTRLTVL.

In its sample, this clone ranks as medium-sized. The chain's CDR3 is CASSTQLAGAYEQYF. CDR3 nucleotide sequence: TGTGCCAGCAGTACTCAACTAGCGGGAGCCTACGAGCAGTACTTC. The chain carries TRBV27 and TRBJ2-7, with 11 bases matching TRBD2. The V gene end was trimmed by 5 bases and the J gene end by 2 bases; junction bases not matched to a gene: 5. Germline lookup yields CDR1 MNHEY and CDR2 SMNVEV (reference sequence). The CDR3 length is 15 residues.

The CDR3 region is CASSGTGRHEKLFF. The CDR3 nucleotides are TGTGCCAGCAGCGGGACCGGAAGGCATGAAAAACTGTTTTTT. The chain joins TRBV7-9 to TRBJ1-4; D is perhaps TRBD1 (5 bases). CDR3 length: 14 residues. The germline gives CDR1 SEHNR, CDR2 FQNEAQ (reference sequence). Trimming cost V 5 bases and J 6 bases, with 13 bases left between them.

CDR3 sequence: CASRPGTTGEAFF. For the CDR3, the DNA is TGTGCCAGCAGGCCGGGGACAACCGGTGAAGCTTTCTTT. This chain connects TRBV6-5 to TRBJ1-1; perhaps TRBD1 as D (6 bases). This CDR3 contains 13 residues. CDR1 and CDR2 (germline): MNHEY, SVGAGI. V was clipped by 6 bases and J by 7 bases, with 15 bases between them.

This chain links TRBV12-5 with TRBJ1-1, with no clear D. The CDR3 loop spans 15 amino acids. V was shortened by 7 bases and J by 1 base, with 16 bases between the two germline ends. Germline lookup yields CDR1 LGHNT and CDR2 FRNRAP. DNA for the CDR3: TGTGCTAGTGACTATCTGTCACCTTGGAACACTGAAGCTTTCTTT. Translating it yields CASDYLSPWNTEAFF.

The chain combines TRBV6-6 with TRBJ2-1, with D possibly matching TRBD1 (6 bases). With 4 bases removed from V and 10 bases from J, the gap between germline ends came to 11 bases. Germline V gene data show CDR1 as MNHNY and CDR2 as SVGAGI (reference sequence). The CDR3 has 12 residues. For the CDR3, the DNA is TGTGCCAGCAGTTCCTCCGACAGGGAGCAGTTCTTC. Its protein is CASSSSDREQFF.

This sequence joins TRBV11-3 and TRBJ1-1, with 9 bases that match TRBD1. The CDR3 consists of 15 residues. V dropped 2 bases and J dropped 4; count of bases not matched to a gene: 5. Germline loops: CDR1 SGHNT, CDR2 YENEEA. CDR3 amino acids: CASSLNRGQVTEAFF. The CDR3 bases are TGTGCCAGCAGCTTAAACAGGGGGCAGGTCACTGAAGCTTTCTTT.

This clone is labeled medium-sized. The CDR3 DNA is TGCGCCAGCAGCCAAGATATGAAGGGGCAAGGTGAAAAACTGTTTTTT. The encoded protein is CASSQDMKGQGEKLFF. This chain connects TRBV4-3 to TRBJ1-4, with a tentative D call TRBD1 (5 bases). V was clipped by 0 bases and J by 7 bases, with 15 bases between them. Looked up from germline, CDR1 is LGHNA and CDR2 is YSLEER. The CDR3 length is 16 residues.

The chain employs TRBV27 and TRBJ2-2; D may correspond to TRBD1 or TRBD2 (5 bases each). The CDR3 is 14 amino acids. From germline, CDR1 is MNHEY and CDR2 SMNVEV (reference sequence). Trimming pared 3 bases from V and 1 base from J, leaving 6 bases between. DNA of the CDR3: TGTGCCAGCAGTTTTGGGGGGAACACCGGGGAGCTGTTTTTT. Protein: CASSFGGNTGELFF.

The chain couples TRBV4-2 to TRBJ1-5, with D unclear. V was trimmed by 1 base and J by 3 bases, leaving 7 bases between them. The CDR3 is 14 amino acids. Looked up from germline, CDR1 is LGHNA and CDR2 is YNFKEQ. The CDR3 loop reads CASSQGGSNQPQHF. CDR3 coding DNA: TGTGCCAGCAGCCAAGGGGGATCCAATCAGCCCCAGCATTTT.

The rearrangement links TRBV6-1 to TRBJ2-1; D ambiguous. In germline, CDR1 is MNHNS, CDR2 SASEGT. Trimming pared 1 base from V and 0 bases from J, leaving 7 bases between. The CDR3 runs 15 residues. CDR3 coding DNA: TGTGCCAGCAGTGAAGGTCCAGCCTCCTACAATGAGCAGTTCTTC. Its protein is CASSEGPASYNEQFF.

The chain uses TRBV19 and TRBJ2-7; TRBD1 agrees at 8 bases. CDR3 length: 12 residues. Germline-derived CDR1 and CDR2 are LNHDA and SQIVND (reference sequence). V was pared by 10 bases and J by 2 bases, with 4 bases of the junction left unmatched. CDR3 DNA: TGTGCCACCGGGACAGGCCCCTACGAGCAGTACTTC. Translating it yields CATGTGPYEQYF.

The chain uses TRBV27 and TRBJ2-7; no definite D call. This CDR3 comprises 14 residues. Trimming took off 1 base at V and 2 bases at J, with 9 bases between the two ends. Germline V gene lookup returns CDR1 MNHEY and CDR2 SMNVEV (reference sequence). CDR3 region: CASSLFWGTYEQYF. The CDR3 nucleotides read TGTGCCAGCAGTTTATTTTGGGGTACCTACGAGCAGTACTTC.

The gene calls are TRBV6-6 and TRBJ1-1; D perhaps matches TRBD1 (5 bases). The V end lost 0 bases, the J end lost 10 bases, and 15 bases lay between the germline ends. Germline CDR1 and CDR2: MNHNY and SVGAGI (reference sequence). The CDR3 length is 14 residues. Written as DNA, the CDR3 is TGTGCCAGCAGTTACTCGGAGGAGGGGAGCGCAGCTTTCTTT. This translates into CASSYSEEGSAAFF.

The gene calls are TRBV5-6 and TRBJ1-2; 8 nucleotides agree with TRBD1. CDR1 SGHDT and CDR2 YYEEEE come from the germline V gene. The CDR3 contains 13 residues. Trimming took 4 bases from V and 5 from J; bases not matched to a gene: 4. CDR3 nucleotides: TGTGCCAGCAGCCCCCGGACAGGGTATGGCTACACCTTC. Translating gives CASSPRTGYGYTF.

This clone showed up just once. CDR3 DNA: TGTGCCAGCAGCCTTCGTGAGGGTAAGACTGAAGCTTTCTTT. Its protein is CASSLREGKTEAFF. This chain uses TRBV7-2 with TRBJ1-1; unclear D gene. CDR3 length: 14 residues. Germline V gives CDR1 SGHTA, CDR2 FQGNSA. The V end was cut by 5 bases, the J end by 5 bases, with 15 bases between.

The CDR3 spells CASSPRGEGTEAFF. In nucleotides, the CDR3 is TGTGCCAGCTCACCCCGCGGTGAGGGAACTGAAGCTTTCTTT. The rearrangement joins TRBV18 to TRBJ1-1, with D hard to call. V lost 3 bases, J lost 5 bases, and 13 bases lay in between. The CDR3 consists of 14 residues. Germline loops: CDR1 KGHSH, CDR2 LQKENI.

The chain joins TRBV19 to TRBJ2-1; either TRBD1 or TRBD2 may fit D (6 bases each). Trimming removed 5 bases at V and 7 bases at J, with 12 bases between. The CDR3 length is 13 residues. In germline, CDR1 is LNHDA, CDR2 SQIVND (reference sequence). The CDR3 reads CASSPGAWNEQFF. For the CDR3, the DNA is TGTGCCAGTAGTCCGGGGGCGTGGAATGAGCAGTTCTTC.